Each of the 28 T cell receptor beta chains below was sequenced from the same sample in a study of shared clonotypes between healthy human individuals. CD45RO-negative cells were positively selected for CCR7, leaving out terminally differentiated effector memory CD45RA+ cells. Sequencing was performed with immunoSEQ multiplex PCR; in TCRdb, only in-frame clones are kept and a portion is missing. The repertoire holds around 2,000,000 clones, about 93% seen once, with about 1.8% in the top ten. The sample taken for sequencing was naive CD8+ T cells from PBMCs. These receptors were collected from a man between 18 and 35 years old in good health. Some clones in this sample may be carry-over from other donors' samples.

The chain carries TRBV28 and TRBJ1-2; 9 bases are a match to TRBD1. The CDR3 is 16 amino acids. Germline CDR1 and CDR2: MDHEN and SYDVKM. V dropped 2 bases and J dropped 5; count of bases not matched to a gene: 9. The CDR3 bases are TGTGCCAGCAGTTTAAGGCTCGGGGACAGGGTTTATGGCTACACCTTC. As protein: CASSLRLGDRVYGYTF.

CDR3 residues: CASSIGGRHGRGNTEAFF. CDR3 nucleotide sequence: TGTGCCAGTAGTATAGGGGGCCGTCACGGCCGGGGAAACACTGAAGCTTTCTTT. The chain employs TRBV19 and TRBJ1-1; tentative D call: TRBD1 (5 bases). Deletions cut 1 base from V and 2 bases from J, with 20 bases between. The V gene's germline CDR1 is LNHDA and CDR2 SQIVND (reference sequence). CDR3 length equals 18 residues. Full variable domain (outside the CDR3, taken from reference TRBV19 and TRBJ1-1): DGGITQSPKYLFRKEGQNVTLSCEQNLNHDAMYWYRQDPGQGLRLIYYSQIVNDFQKGDIAEGYSVSREKKESFPLTVTSAQKNPTAFYLCASSIGGRHGRGNTEAFFGQGTRLTVV.

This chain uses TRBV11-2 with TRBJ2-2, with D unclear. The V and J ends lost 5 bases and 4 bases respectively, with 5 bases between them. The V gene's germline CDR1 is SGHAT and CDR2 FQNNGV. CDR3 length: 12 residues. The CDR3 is CASSTITGELFF. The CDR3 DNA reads TGTGCCAGCAGCACCATCACCGGGGAGCTGTTTTTT.

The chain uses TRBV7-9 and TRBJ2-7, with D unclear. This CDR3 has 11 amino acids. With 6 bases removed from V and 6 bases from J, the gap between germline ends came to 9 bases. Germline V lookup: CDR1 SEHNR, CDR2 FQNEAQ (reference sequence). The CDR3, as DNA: TGTGCCAGCAGTTCGGTCACCGAGCAGTACTTC. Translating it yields CASSSVTEQYF.

The CDR3 here is CASSPGPGVTHFSEKLFF. CDR3 coding DNA: TGTGCCAGCAGCCCCGGTCCTGGGGTCACCCATTTCTCTGAAAAACTGTTTTTT. The chain has TRBV27 and TRBJ1-4; D is unclear. CDR1 and CDR2 from the germline V gene are MNHEY and SMNVEV (reference sequence). The CDR3 spans 18 residues. V shed 6 bases and J shed 7 bases, with 27 bases lying between them.

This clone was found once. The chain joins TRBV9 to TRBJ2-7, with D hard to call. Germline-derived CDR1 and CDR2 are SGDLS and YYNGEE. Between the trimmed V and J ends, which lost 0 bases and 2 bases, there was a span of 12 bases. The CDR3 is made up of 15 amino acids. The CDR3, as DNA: TGTGCCAGCAGCGTAGCGGCAGAGGCGACCTACGAGCAGTACTTC. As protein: CASSVAAEATYEQYF.

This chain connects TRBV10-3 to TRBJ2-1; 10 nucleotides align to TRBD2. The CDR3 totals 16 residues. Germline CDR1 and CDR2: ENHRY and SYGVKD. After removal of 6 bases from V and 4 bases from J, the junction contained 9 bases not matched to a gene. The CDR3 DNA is TGTGCCATCAGCTCCCTAGCGGGAGTTAAATACAATGAGCAGTTCTTC. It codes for CAISSLAGVKYNEQFF.

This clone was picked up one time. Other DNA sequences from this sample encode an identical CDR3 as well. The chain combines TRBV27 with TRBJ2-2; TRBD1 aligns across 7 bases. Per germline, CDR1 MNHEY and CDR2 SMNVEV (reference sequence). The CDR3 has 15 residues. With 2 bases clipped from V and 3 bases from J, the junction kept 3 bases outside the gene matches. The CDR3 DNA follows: TGTGCCAGCAGTTTACTACAGGGGTACACCGGGGAGCTGTTTTTT. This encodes CASSLLQGYTGELFF.

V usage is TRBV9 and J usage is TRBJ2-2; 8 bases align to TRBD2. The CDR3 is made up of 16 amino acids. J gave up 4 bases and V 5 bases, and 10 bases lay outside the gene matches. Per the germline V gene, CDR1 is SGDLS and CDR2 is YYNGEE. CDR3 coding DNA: TGTGCCAGCAGTGAGTTAGCGGGACCTAGCACCGGGGAGCTGTTTTTT. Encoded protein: CASSELAGPSTGELFF.

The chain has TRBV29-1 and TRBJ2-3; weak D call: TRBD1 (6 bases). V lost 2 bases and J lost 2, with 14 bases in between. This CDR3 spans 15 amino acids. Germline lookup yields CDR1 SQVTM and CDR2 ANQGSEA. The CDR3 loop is CSVESQGITTDTQYF. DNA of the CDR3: TGCAGCGTTGAATCACAGGGAATCACCACAGATACGCAGTATTTT.

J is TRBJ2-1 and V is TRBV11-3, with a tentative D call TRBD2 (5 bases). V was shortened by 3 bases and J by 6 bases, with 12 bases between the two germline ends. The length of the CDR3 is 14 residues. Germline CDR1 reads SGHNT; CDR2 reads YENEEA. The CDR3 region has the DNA TGTGCCAGCAGCTTGGGCCCCGAGGGCAATGAGCAGTTCTTC. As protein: CASSLGPEGNEQFF.

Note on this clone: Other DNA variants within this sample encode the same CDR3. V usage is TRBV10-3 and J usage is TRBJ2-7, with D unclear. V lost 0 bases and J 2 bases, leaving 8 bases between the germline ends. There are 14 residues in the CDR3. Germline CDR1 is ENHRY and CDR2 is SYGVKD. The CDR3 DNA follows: TGTGCCATCAGTGAGTCGGGCACAACCTACGAGCAGTACTTC. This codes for CAISESGTTYEQYF.

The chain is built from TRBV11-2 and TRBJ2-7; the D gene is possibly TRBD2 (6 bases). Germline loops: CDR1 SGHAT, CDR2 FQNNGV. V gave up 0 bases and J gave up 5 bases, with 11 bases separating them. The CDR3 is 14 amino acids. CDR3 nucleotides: TGTGCCAGCAGCTTAGAAGGAGGGATCAACGAGCAGTACTTC. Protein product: CASSLEGGINEQYF.

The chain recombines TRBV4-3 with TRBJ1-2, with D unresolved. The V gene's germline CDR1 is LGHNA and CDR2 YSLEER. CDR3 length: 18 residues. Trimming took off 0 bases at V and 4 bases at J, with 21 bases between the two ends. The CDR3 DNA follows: TGCGCCAGCAGCCAAGATCCCCAGCAAAAGGACGGAGCCTATGGCTACACCTTC. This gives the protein CASSQDPQQKDGAYGYTF.

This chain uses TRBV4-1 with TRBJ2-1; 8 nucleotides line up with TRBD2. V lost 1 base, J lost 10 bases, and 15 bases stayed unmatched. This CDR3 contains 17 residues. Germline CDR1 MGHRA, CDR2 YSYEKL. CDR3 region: CASSQVGLAGGGIEQFF. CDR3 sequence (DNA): TGCGCCAGCAGCCAAGTCGGGCTGGCGGGAGGAGGCATAGAGCAGTTCTTC.

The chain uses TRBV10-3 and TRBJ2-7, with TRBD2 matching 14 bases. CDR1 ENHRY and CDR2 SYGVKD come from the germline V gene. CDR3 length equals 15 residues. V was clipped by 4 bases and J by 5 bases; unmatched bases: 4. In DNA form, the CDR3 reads TGTGCCATCAGTGGACTAGCGGGAGGGCCCAACGAGCAGTACTTC. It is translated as CAISGLAGGPNEQYF.

CDR3 residues: CASSPPRGEAYNEQFF. In DNA, the CDR3 is TGTGCCAGCAGCCCCCCGAGAGGAGAGGCCTACAATGAGCAGTTCTTC. The chain joins TRBV13 to TRBJ2-1; D call uncertain. Germline V gene sequence: CDR1 PRHDT, CDR2 FYEKMQ (reference sequence). V shed 5 bases and J shed 2 bases, with 16 bases lying between them. The CDR3 is 16 amino acids.

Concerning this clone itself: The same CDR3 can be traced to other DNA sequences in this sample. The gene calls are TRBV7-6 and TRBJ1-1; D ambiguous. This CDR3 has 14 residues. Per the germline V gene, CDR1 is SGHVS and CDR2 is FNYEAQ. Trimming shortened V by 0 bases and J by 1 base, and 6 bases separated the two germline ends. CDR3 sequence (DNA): TGTGCCAGCAGCTTAGCGGGCCCGAACACTGAAGCTTTCTTT. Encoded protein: CASSLAGPNTEAFF.

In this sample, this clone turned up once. The DNA of the CDR3 is TGTGCCAGCAGTCCCTGGGGGGGGAACACTGAAGCTTTCTTT. This codes for CASSPWGGNTEAFF. The chain uses TRBV6-6 and TRBJ1-1; tentative D call: TRBD1 (5 bases). V gave up 5 bases and J gave up 1 base, with 11 bases separating them. CDR1 is MNHNY, CDR2 SVGAGI, per germline (reference sequence). This CDR3 contains 14 residues.

The CDR3 DNA is TGTGCCAGTAGTATAGTAGAAAACTATGGCTACACCTTC. Its translation: CASSIVENYGYTF. The chain uses TRBV19 and TRBJ1-2, with D uncertain. Trimming shortened V by 1 base and J by 2 bases, and 5 bases separated the two germline ends. The CDR3 has 13 amino acids. Germline V gives CDR1 LNHDA, CDR2 SQIVND (reference sequence).

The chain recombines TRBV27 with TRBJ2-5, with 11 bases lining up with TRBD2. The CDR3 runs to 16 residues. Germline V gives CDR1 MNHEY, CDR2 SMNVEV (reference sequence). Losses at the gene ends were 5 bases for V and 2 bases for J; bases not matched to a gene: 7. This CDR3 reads CASSVHGTSGQETQYF. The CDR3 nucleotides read TGTGCCAGCAGTGTCCATGGGACTAGCGGACAAGAGACCCAGTACTTC.

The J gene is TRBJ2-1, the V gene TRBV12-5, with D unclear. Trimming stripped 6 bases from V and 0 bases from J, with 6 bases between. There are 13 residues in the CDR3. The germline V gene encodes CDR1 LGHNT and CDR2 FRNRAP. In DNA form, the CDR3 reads TGTGCTAGTGGAGACAACTCCTACAATGAGCAGTTCTTC. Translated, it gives CASGDNSYNEQFF.

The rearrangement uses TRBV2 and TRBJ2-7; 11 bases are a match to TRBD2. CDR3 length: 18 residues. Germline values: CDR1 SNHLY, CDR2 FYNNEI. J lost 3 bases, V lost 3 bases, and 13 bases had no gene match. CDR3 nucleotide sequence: TGTGCCAGCAGTGATTCGGTAACGACTAGCGGGAAGGTCTACGAGCAGTACTTC. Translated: CASSDSVTTSGKVYEQYF.

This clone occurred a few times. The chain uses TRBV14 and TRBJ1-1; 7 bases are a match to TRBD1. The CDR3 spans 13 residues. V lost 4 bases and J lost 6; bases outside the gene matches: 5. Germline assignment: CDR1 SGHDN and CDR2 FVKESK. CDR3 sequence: CASSRDRVAEAFF. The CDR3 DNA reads TGTGCCAGCAGCCGAGACAGGGTCGCTGAAGCTTTCTTT.

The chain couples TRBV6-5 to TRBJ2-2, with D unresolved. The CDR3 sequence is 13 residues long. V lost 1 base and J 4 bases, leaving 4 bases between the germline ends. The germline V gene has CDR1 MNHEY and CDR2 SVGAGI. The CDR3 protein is CASSYLATGELFF. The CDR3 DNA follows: TGTGCCAGCAGTTACTTGGCCACCGGGGAGCTGTTTTTT.

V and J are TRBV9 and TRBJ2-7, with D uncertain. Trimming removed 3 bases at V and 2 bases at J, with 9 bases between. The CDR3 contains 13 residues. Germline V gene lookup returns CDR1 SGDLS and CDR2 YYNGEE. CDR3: CASSDSLTYEQYF. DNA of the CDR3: TGTGCCAGCAGCGACAGCCTGACCTACGAGCAGTACTTC. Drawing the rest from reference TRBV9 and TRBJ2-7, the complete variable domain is DSGVTQTPKHLITATGQRVTLRCSPRSGDLSVYWYQQSLDQGLQFLIQYYNGEERAKGNILERFSAQQFPDLHSELNLSSLELGDSALYFCASSDSLTYEQYFGPGTRLTVT.

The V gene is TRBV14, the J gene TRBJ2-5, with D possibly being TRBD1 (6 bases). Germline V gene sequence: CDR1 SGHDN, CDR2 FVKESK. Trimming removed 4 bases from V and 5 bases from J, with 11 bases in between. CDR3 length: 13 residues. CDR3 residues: CASSRGGRETQYF. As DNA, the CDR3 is TGTGCCAGCAGCCGAGGGGGAAGGGAGACCCAGTACTTC.

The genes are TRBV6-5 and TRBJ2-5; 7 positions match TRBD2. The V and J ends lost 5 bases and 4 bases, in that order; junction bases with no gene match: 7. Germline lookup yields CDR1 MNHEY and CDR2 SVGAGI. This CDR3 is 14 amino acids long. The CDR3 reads CASSPPRGGETQYF. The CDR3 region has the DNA TGTGCCAGCAGTCCGCCCCGCGGGGGAGAGACCCAGTACTTC.